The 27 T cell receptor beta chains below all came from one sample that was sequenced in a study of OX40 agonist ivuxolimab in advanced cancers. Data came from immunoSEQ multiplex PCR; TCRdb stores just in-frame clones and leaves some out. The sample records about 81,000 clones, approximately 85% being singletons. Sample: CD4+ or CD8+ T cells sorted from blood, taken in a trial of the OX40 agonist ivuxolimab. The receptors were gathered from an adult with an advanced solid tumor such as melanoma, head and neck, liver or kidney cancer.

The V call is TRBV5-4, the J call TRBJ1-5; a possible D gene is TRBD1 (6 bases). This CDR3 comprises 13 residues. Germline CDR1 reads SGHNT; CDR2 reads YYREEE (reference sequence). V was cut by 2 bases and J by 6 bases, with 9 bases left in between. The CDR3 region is CASSLQGTQPQHF. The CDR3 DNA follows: TGTGCCAGCAGCTTACAGGGAACTCAGCCCCAGCATTTT.

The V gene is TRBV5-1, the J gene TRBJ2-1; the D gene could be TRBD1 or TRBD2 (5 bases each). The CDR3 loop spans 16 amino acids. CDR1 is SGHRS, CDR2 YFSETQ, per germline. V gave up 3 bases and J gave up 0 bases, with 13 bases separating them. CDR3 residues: CASSYGGRTSYNEQFF. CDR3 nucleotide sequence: TGCGCCAGCAGCTATGGGGGAAGGACCTCCTACAATGAGCAGTTCTTC.

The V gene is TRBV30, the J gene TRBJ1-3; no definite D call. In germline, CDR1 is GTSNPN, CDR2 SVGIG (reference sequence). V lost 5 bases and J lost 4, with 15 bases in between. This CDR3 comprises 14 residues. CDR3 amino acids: CAWLRGRSGNTIYF. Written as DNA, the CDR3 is TGTGCCTGGCTTCGAGGCAGGTCGGGAAACACCATATATTTT.

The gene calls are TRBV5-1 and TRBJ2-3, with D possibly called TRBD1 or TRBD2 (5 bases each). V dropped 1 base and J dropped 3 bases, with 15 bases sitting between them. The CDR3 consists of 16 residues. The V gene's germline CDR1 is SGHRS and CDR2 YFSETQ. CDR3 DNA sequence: TGCGCCAGCAGCTTGCAACAACCCGAGGGGACAGATACGCAGTATTTT. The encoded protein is CASSLQQPEGTDTQYF.

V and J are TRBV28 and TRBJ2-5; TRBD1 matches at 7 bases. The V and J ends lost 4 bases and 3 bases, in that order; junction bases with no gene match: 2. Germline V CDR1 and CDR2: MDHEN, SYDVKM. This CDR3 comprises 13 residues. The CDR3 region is CASSSGTEETQYF. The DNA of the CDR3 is TGTGCCAGCAGTTCCGGGACAGAAGAGACCCAGTACTTC.

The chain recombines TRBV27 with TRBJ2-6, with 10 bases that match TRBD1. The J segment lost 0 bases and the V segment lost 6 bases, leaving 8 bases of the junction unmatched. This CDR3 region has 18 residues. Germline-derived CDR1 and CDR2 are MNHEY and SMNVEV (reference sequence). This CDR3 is CASRTGGLGISGANVLTF. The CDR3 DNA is TGTGCCAGCAGGACAGGGGGCTTGGGAATCTCTGGGGCCAACGTCCTGACTTTC.

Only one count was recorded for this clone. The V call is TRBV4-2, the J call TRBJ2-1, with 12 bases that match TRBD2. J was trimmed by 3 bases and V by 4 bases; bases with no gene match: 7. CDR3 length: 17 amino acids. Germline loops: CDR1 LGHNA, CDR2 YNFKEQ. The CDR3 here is CASSLLWTSGDYNEQFF. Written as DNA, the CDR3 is TGTGCCAGCAGCCTTCTCTGGACTAGCGGGGACTACAATGAGCAGTTCTTC.

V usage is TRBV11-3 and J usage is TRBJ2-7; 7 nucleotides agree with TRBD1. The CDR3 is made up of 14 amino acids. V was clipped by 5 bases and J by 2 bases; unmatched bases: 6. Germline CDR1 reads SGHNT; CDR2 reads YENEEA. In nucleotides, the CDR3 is TGTGCCAGCAGCCCCGTGGGACAGCCCTACGAGCAGTACTTC. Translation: CASSPVGQPYEQYF.

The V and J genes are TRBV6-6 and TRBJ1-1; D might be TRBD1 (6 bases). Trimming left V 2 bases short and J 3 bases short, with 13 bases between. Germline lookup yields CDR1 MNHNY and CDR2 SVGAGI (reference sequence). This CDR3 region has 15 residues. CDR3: CASSYGGGAYTEAFF. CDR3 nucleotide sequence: TGTGCCAGCAGTTACGGTGGGGGGGCATACACTGAAGCTTTCTTT.

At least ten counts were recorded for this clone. The CDR3 coding sequence is TGTGCCAGCAGTGAGGGACTAGCATACGAGCAGTACGTC. Its translation is CASSEGLAYEQYV. The V and J genes are TRBV2 and TRBJ2-7; 9 nucleotides line up with TRBD2. Germline V lookup: CDR1 SNHLY, CDR2 FYNNEI. The CDR3 totals 13 residues. Losses at the gene ends were 3 bases for V and 4 bases for J; bases not matched to a gene: 1.

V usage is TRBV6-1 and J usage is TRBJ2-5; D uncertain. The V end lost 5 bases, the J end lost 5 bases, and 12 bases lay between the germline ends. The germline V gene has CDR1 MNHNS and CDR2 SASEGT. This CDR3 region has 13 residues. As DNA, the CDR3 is TGTGCCAGCAGTAACGTCATGGATGAGACCCAGTACTTC. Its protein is CASSNVMDETQYF.

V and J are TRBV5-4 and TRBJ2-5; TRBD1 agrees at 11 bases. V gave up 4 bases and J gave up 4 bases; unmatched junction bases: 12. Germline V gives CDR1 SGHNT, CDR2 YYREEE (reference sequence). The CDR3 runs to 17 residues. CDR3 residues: CASSLPRTGGEGETQYF. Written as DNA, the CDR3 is TGTGCCAGCAGCCTGCCGAGGACAGGGGGCGAGGGAGAGACCCAGTACTTC.

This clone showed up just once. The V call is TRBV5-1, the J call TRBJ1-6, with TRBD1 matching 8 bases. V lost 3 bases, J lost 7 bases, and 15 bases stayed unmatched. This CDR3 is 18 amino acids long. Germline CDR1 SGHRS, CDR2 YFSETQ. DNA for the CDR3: TGCGCCAGCAGCTATAACAGCCCCCCTACAGGGGGGAATTCACCCCTCCACTTT. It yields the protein CASSYNSPPTGGNSPLHF.

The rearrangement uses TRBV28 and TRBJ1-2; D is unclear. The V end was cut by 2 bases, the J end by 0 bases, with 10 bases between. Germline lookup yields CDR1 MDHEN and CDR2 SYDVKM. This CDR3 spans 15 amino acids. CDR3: CASSLPKRANYGYTF. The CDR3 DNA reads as TGTGCCAGCAGTTTACCCAAGAGAGCTAACTATGGCTACACCTTC.

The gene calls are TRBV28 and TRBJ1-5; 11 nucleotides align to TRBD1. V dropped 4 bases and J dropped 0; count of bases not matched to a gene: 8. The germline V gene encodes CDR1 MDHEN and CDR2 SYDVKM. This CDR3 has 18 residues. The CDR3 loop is CASSSRTGGAYSNQPQHF. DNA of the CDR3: TGTGCCAGCAGTTCCAGGACAGGGGGCGCTTATAGCAATCAGCCCCAGCATTTT.

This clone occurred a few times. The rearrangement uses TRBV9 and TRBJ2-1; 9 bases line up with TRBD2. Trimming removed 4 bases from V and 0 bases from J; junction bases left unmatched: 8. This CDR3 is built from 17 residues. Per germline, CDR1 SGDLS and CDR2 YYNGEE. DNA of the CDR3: TGTGCCAGCAGCCCACGAGGTAGCGGGAGCTCCTACAATGAGCAGTTCTTC. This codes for CASSPRGSGSSYNEQFF.

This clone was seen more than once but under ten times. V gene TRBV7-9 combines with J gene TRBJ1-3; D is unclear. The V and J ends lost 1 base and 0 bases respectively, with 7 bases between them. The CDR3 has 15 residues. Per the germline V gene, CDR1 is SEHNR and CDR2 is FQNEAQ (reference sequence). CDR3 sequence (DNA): TGTGCCAGCAGCTTAGGCCTTAGCTCTGGAAACACCATATATTTT. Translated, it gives CASSLGLSSGNTIYF.

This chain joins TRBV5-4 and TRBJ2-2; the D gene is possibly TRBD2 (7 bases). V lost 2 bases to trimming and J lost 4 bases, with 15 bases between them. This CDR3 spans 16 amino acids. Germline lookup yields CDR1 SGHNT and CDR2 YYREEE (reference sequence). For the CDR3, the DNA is TGTGCCAGCAGCTTACCTAGGGGAGGGGGCACCGGGGAGCTGTTTTTT. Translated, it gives CASSLPRGGGTGELFF.

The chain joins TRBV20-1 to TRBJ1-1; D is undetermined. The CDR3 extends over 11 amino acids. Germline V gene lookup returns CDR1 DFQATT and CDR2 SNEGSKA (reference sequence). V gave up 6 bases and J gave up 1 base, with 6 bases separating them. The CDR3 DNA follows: TGCAGTGCAACTAGGAACACTGAAGCTTTCTTT. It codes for CSATRNTEAFF.

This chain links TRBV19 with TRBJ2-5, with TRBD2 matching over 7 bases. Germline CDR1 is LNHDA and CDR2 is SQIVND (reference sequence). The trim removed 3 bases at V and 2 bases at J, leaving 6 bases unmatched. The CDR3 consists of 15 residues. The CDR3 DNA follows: TGTGCCAGTAGTATCGTTAGGACTAGACAAGAGACCCAGTACTTC. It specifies CASSIVRTRQETQYF.

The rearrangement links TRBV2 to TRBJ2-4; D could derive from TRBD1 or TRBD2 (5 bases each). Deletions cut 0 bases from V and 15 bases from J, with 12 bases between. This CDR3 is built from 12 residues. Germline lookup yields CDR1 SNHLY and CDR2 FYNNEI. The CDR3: CASSEAEGTRYF. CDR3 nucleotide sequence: TGTGCCAGCAGTGAAGCGGAAGGGACCAGGTACTTC.

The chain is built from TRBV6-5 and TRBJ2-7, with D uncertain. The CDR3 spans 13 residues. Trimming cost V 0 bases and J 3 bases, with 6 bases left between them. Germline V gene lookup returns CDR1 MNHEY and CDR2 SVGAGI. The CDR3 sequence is CASSYSSVYEQYF. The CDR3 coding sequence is TGTGCCAGCAGTTACTCATCAGTCTACGAGCAGTACTTC.

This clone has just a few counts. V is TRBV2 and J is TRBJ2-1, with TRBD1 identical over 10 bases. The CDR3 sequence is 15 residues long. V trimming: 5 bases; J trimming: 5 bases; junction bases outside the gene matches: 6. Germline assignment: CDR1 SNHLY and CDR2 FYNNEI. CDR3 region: CASSWDRGSDNEQFF. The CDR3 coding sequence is TGTGCCAGCAGTTGGGACAGGGGCTCTGACAATGAGCAGTTCTTC.

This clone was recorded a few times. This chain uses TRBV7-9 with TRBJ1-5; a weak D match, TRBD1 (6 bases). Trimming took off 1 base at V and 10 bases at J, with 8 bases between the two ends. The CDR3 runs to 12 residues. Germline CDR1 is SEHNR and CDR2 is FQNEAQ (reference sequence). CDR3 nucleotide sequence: TGTGCCAGCAGCTTAGAGGGGGGCCCCCAGCATTTT. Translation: CASSLEGGPQHF.

CDR3 sequence (DNA): TGCGCCAGCAGCTTACAGGGGGCTGGGAATCAGCCCCAGCATTTT. Amino acids: CASSLQGAGNQPQHF. The rearrangement uses TRBV5-1 and TRBJ1-5, with 9 nucleotides matching TRBD1. Germline CDR1 reads SGHRS; CDR2 reads YFSETQ. The CDR3 totals 15 residues. Trimming removed 2 bases from V and 4 bases from J; junction bases left unmatched: 4.

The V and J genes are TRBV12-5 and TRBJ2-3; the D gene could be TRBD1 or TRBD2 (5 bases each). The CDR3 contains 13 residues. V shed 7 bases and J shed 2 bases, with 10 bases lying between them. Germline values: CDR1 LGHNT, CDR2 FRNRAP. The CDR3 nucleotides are TGTGCTAGTGTAGGGGAGTACACAGATACGCAGTATTTT. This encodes CASVGEYTDTQYF.

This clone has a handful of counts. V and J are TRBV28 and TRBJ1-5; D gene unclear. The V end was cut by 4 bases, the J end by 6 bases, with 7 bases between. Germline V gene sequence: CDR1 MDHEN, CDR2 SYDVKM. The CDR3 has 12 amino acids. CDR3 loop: CASSYGVQPQHF. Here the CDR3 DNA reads TGTGCCAGCAGTTACGGGGTTCAGCCCCAGCATTTT.